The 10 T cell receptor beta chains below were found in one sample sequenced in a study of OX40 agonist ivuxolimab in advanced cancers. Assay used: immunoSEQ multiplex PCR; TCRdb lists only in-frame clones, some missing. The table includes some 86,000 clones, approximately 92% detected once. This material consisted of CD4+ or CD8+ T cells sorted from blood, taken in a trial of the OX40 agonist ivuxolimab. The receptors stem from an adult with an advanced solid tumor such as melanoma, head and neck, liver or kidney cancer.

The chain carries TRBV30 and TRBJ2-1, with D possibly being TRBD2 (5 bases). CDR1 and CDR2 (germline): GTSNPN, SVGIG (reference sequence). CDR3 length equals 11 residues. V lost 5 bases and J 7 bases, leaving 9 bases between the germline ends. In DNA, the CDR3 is TGTGCCTGGGCGGGTCTAAATGAGCAGTTCTTC. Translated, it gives CAWAGLNEQFF.

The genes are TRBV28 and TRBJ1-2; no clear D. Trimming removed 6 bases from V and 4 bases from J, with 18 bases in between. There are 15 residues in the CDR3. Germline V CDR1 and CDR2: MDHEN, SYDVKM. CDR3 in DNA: TGTGCCAGCAGCCCTCCTCCCCCGAGGAGCTATGGCTACACCTTC. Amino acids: CASSPPPPRSYGYTF.

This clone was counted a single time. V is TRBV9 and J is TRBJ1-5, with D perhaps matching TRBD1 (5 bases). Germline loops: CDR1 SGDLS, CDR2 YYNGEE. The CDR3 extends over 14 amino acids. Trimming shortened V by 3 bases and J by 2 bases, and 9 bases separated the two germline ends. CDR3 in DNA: TGTGCCAGCAGCGCAGGGTTGGGCAATCAGCCCCAGCATTTT. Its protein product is CASSAGLGNQPQHF. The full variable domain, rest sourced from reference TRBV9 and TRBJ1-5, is DSGVTQTPKHLITATGQRVTLRCSPRSGDLSVYWYQQSLDQGLQFLIQYYNGEERAKGNILERFSAQQFPDLHSELNLSSLELGDSALYFCASSAGLGNQPQHFGDGTRLSIL.

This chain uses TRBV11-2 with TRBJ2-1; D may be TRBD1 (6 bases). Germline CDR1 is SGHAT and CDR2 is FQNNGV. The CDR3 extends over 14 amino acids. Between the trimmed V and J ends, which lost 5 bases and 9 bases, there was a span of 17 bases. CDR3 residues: CASSLGAGAPEQFF. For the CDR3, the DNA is TGTGCCAGCAGCCTGGGGGCCGGCGCACCTGAGCAGTTCTTC.

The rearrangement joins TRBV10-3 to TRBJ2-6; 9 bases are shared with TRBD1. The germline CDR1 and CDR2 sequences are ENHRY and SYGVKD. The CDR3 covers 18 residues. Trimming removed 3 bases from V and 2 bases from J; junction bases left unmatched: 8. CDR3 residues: CAISDPTGGGTGANVLTF. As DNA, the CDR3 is TGTGCCATCAGTGACCCCACAGGGGGCGGGACTGGGGCCAACGTCCTGACTTTC.

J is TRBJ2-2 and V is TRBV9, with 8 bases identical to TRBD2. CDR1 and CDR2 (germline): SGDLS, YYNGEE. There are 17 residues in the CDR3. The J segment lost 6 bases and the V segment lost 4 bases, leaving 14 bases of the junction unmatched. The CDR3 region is CASSPSATSGGAGELFF. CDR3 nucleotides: TGTGCCAGCAGCCCCTCAGCCACTAGCGGAGGCGCCGGGGAGCTGTTTTTT.

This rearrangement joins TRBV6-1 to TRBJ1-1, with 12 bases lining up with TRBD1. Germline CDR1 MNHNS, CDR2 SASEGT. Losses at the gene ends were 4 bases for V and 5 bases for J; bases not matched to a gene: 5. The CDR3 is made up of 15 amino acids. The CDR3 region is CASSAGTGGKTEAFF. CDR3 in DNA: TGTGCCAGCAGTGCAGGGACAGGGGGCAAGACTGAAGCTTTCTTT.

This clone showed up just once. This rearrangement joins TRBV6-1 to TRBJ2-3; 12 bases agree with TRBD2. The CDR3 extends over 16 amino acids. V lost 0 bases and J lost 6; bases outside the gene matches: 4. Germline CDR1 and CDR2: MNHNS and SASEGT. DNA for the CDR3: TGTGCCAGCAGTGAAGCGACTAGCGGGAGAGTTGATACGCAGTATTTT. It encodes CASSEATSGRVDTQYF.

The CDR3 DNA is TGCAGCGTGGGGACAGGGATCTATGAGCAGTTCTTC. Encoded protein: CSVGTGIYEQFF. The V gene is TRBV29-1, the J gene TRBJ2-1, with 9 positions matching TRBD1. Germline V CDR1 and CDR2: SQVTM, ANQGSEA. Unmatched junction bases numbered 5, after V lost 6 bases and J lost 8 bases. The CDR3 consists of 12 residues.

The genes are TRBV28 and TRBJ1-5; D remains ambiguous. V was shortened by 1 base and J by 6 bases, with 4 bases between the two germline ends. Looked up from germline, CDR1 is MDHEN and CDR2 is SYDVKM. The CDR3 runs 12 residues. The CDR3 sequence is CASSLLGQPQHF. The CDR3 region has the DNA TGTGCCAGCAGTTTATTAGGTCAGCCCCAGCATTTT.